Here is one T cell receptor beta chain with its context. The data originate from a study of blood T cell repertoires in COVID-19. Across the whole study: The cDNA or gDNA used as material had been derived from T cells, B-cell-depleted T cells, or PBMCs.

V was shortened by 1 base and J by 7 bases, with 8 bases between the two germline ends. CDR3 length: 13 amino acids. Germline-derived CDR1 and CDR2 are LGHNA and YNFKEQ. Original handling: Amplification with reference gene primers provided the estimates of nucleated cell counts. Measured with immunoSEQ multiplex PCR; TCRdb has only the in-frame clones, and not every one. V and J calls and clone size are as listed in that table; D and trimming were resolved from the DNA. There are approximately 130,000 clones in the sample; 85% to 90% occur only once, and about 2.5% lies in the top ten. The V call is TRBV4-2, the J call TRBJ1-5; D remains ambiguous. Sequencing used peripheral blood. This clonotype originated in a man aged 50-59 years with active COVID-19. As DNA, the CDR3 is TGTGCCAGCAGCCAAGTCAGTGGCCAGCCCCAGCATTTT. Protein sequence: CASSQVSGQPQHF.